These T cell receptor beta chains were read from a single sample in a study of tumor-infiltrating lymphocytes in primary liver carcinoma. TCRdb recomputed calls from the multiplex PCR reads with MiXCR, one row per CDR3 protein. The sample holds approximately 47,000 distinct CDR3 sequences; about three quarters are singletons and the top ten take 25% to 30%. Sequenced input: liver tumor tissue from sampling region 3. The source is a man aged 35 to 55 with primary liver carcinoma and hepatitis B virus infection. Each CDR3 is given with its conserved first and last residue. D genes are given only for firm matches. Clone size is given for some rows only: seen once, a few or many times, or a class if the clone is expanded.

CDR3 | DNA | V | size | D | J
CASILNSGGMDTQYF | TGTGCCAGCATCTTGAATAGCGGTGGGATGGATACGCAGTATTTT | TRBV12-3/TRBV12-4 | . | . | TRBJ2-3
CSVAGQGADTQYF | TGCAGCGTTGCCGGGCAGGGGGCAGATACGCAGTATTTT | TRBV29-1 | . | TRBD1 | TRBJ2-3
CASSQVPAGVEQFF | TGTGCCAGCAGCCAAGTACCGGCGGGAGTTGAGCAGTTCTTC | TRBV4-2 | . | TRBD2 | TRBJ2-1
CTSNQDRGYEQYF | TGTACCAGTAACCAGGACAGGGGCTACGAGCAGTACTTC | TRBV6-5 | . | TRBD1 | TRBJ2-7
CAWSDSYEQYF | TGTGCCTGGAGTGACTCCTACGAGCAGTACTTC | TRBV30 | many | . | TRBJ2-7
CASSLGGRLAGAFYEQYF | TGTGCCAGCAGTTTGGGGGGGAGACTAGCGGGAGCCTTCTACGAGCAGTACTTC | TRBV5-6 | . | TRBD2 | TRBJ2-7
CATECAGEDTQYF | TGTGCCACCGAATGTGCGGGAGAAGACACCCAGTACTTC | TRBV24-1 | . | TRBD2 | TRBJ2-5
CACSPGGRNSPLHF | TGCGCCTGCAGCCCAGGGGGGAGGAACTCACCCCTCCACTTT | TRBV4-1 | . | TRBD1 | TRBJ1-6
CASSQDTGSGRSQWEYDQFF | TGTGCCAGCAGCCAAGACACCGGGTCAGGTCGGAGTCAGTGGGAGTATGATCAGTTCTTC | TRBV14 | . | . | TRBJ2-1
CVSSIGHSNTGELFF | TGTGTCAGCAGCATCGGACACTCGAACACCGGGGAACTGTTTTTT | TRBV12-3/TRBV12-4 | . | . | TRBJ2-2
CAIGTGHDSGANVLTF | TGTGCCATCGGGACAGGTCATGACTCTGGGGCCAACGTCCTGACTTTC | TRBV6-5 | . | TRBD1 | TRBJ2-6
CATGQENTAELLF | TGTGCCACGGGACAGGAGAACACCGCGGAGCTGCTTTTT | TRBV11-2 | . | TRBD1 | TRBJ2-2
CASSQGLRSYNEQFF | TGTGCCAGCAGCCAAGGTCTTAGGTCCTACAATGAGCAGTTCTTC | TRBV14 | many | . | TRBJ2-1
CGSSLQGANSPLHF | TGTGGCAGCAGCTTACAGGGAGCAAATTCACCCCTCCACTTT | TRBV11-2 | . | . | TRBJ1-6
CASSCGLRETQYF | TGTGCCAGCAGTTGTGGTCTTAGAGAGACCCAGTACTTC | TRBV12-3/TRBV12-4 | . | . | TRBJ2-5
CASSFSVGENEQYF | TGTGCCAGCAGTTTTTCCGTGGGAGAAAACGAGCAGTACTTC | TRBV27 | . | . | TRBJ2-7
CASSLLVDTQYF | TGTGCCAGCAGTTTACTCGTGGATACGCAGTATTTT | TRBV6-2/TRBV6-3 | many | . | TRBJ2-3
CARSVTESGTDTQYF | TGTGCCAGGAGTGTCACAGAGTCCGGCACAGATACGCAGTATTTT | TRBV6-1 | . | . | TRBJ2-3
CAGGQGGNTDTQYF | TGTGCCGGGGGCCAAGGCGGAAACACAGATACGCAGTATTTT | TRBV30 | many | . | TRBJ2-3
CASKDHGENIQCF | TGCGCCAGCAAGGATCACGGGGAAAACATTCAGTGCTTC | TRBV6-1 | . | . | TRBJ2-4
CVSSLLVGGELFF | TGTGTCAGCAGCTTACTAGTCGGCGGGGAACTGTTTTTT | TRBV11-1 | . | . | TRBJ2-2
CDSSLGVVTGYEQYF | TGTGACAGCAGCTTAGGAGTCGTGACAGGTTACGAGCAGTACTTC | TRBV11-2 | . | . | TRBJ2-7
CANSLRYPGGTFYGYTF | TGTGCCAACAGTCTTCGCTATCCTGGGGGTACATTCTATGGCTACACCTTC | TRBV6-5 | . | . | TRBJ1-2
CASSLSGVEQFF | TGTGCTAGCAGTTTATCAGGAGTTGAGCAGTTCTTC | TRBV12-3/TRBV12-4 | . | . | TRBJ2-1
CAWSKGAWDGELFF | TGTGCCTGGAGTAAGGGGGCTTGGGACGGGGAGCTGTTTTTT | TRBV30 | many | TRBD1 | TRBJ2-2
CASSWIAGVRETRYF | TGTGCCAGCAGTTGGATAGCGGGGGTCCGAGAGACCCGGTACTTC | TRBV12-3/TRBV12-4 | . | TRBD2 | TRBJ2-5